The rows below give T cell receptor beta chains drawn from one sample of a study of T cell changes during pregnancy in multiple sclerosis. The assay was immunoSEQ multiplex PCR, and TCRdb's table has in-frame clones only and misses some. The table includes roughly 29,000 clones, 85% to 90% detected once. This material consisted of CD4+ T cells from peripheral blood mononuclear cells, taken in the first trimester of pregnancy. Receptors originate from a female donor in good health, enrolled as a control in a pregnancy study. Each CDR3 is given with its conserved first and last residue. Fields, in order: D gene, clone size, J gene, V gene, CDR3 DNA, CDR3 protein. D genes are given only for firm matches. Clone size appears in some rows only: once, few, many, or a class for an expanded clone.

d_gene: TRBD2
abundance: .
j_gene: TRBJ2-5
v_gene: TRBV4-1
CDR3nt: TGCGCCAGCAGCCTGACTAGCGGGAGTGGGGAGACCCAGTACTTC
CDR3aa: CASSLTSGSGETQYF

d_gene: .
abundance: once
j_gene: TRBJ2-3
v_gene: TRBV2
CDR3nt: TGTGCCAGCGGTACTCTCGCAGATACGCAGTATTTT
CDR3aa: CASGTLADTQYF

d_gene: .
abundance: .
j_gene: TRBJ2-3
v_gene: TRBV4-1
CDR3nt: TGCGCCAGCAGCCAAGGTGGGACAATTAGCACAGATACGCAGTATTTT
CDR3aa: CASSQGGTISTDTQYF

d_gene: .
abundance: once
j_gene: TRBJ2-3
v_gene: TRBV15
CDR3nt: TGTGCCACCAGCAGAGGAAGTCCAACAGACACGCAGTATTTT
CDR3aa: CATSRGSPTDTQYF

d_gene: TRBD1
abundance: .
j_gene: TRBJ1-5
v_gene: TRBV4-2
CDR3nt: TGTGCCAGCAGCGTAAAAGGACAGGGTGGCAATCAGCCCCAGCATTTT
CDR3aa: CASSVKGQGGNQPQHF

d_gene: .
abundance: once
j_gene: TRBJ1-3
v_gene: TRBV6-5
CDR3nt: TGTGCCAGCAGCCGAGGAGGTTCTGGAAACACCATATATTTT
CDR3aa: CASSRGGSGNTIYF

d_gene: .
abundance: .
j_gene: TRBJ1-2
v_gene: TRBV19
CDR3nt: TGTGCCAGTAATCAGGGGCTCCTTTATGGCTACACCTTC
CDR3aa: CASNQGLLYGYTF

d_gene: .
abundance: few
j_gene: TRBJ1-6
v_gene: TRBV7-8
CDR3nt: TGTGCCAGCAGCTCGATCCGGGACACGTTAAATTCACCCCTCCACTTT
CDR3aa: CASSSIRDTLNSPLHF

d_gene: TRBD2
abundance: .
j_gene: TRBJ2-7
v_gene: TRBV4-2
CDR3nt: TGTGCCAGCAGCCTCGCGGGGGGCCACTACGAGCAGTACTTC
CDR3aa: CASSLAGGHYEQYF

d_gene: TRBD1
abundance: .
j_gene: TRBJ2-3
v_gene: TRBV4-3
CDR3nt: TGCGCCAGCAGCCGATCGACAGGGGTGCGCACAGATACGCAGTATTTT
CDR3aa: CASSRSTGVRTDTQYF

d_gene: .
abundance: .
j_gene: TRBJ1-1
v_gene: TRBV30
CDR3nt: TGTGCCTGGAGTGTACAGGTTCGGGAAGCTTTCTTT
CDR3aa: CAWSVQVREAFF

d_gene: TRBD1
abundance: .
j_gene: TRBJ2-7
v_gene: TRBV5-6
CDR3nt: TGTGCCAGCAGCTTGGAGGGGACAGGTAGGGGATACGAGCAGTACTTC
CDR3aa: CASSLEGTGRGYEQYF

d_gene: .
abundance: .
j_gene: TRBJ2-7
v_gene: TRBV18
CDR3nt: TGTGCCAGCTCAGCTGGACAAAACCTCTACGAGCAGTACTTC
CDR3aa: CASSAGQNLYEQYF

d_gene: .
abundance: .
j_gene: TRBJ1-2
v_gene: TRBV9
CDR3nt: TGTGCCAGCAGCGTATTGGAGGGGGGGTATGGCTACACCTTC
CDR3aa: CASSVLEGGYGYTF

d_gene: .
abundance: .
j_gene: TRBJ2-3
v_gene: TRBV7-2
CDR3nt: TGTGCCAGCAGCTTAAGGAGTCAGACCACAGATACGCAGTATTTT
CDR3aa: CASSLRSQTTDTQYF

d_gene: TRBD2
abundance: .
j_gene: TRBJ2-5
v_gene: TRBV5-1
CDR3nt: TGCGCCAGCAGCTTGTCGGACGGGGGGACGGAGACCCAGTACTTC
CDR3aa: CASSLSDGGTETQYF

d_gene: .
abundance: .
j_gene: TRBJ1-2
v_gene: TRBV6-5
CDR3nt: TGTGCCAGCAGTGTGTCAGGGTACTATGGCTACACCTTC
CDR3aa: CASSVSGYYGYTF

d_gene: .
abundance: .
j_gene: TRBJ1-1
v_gene: TRBV6-1
CDR3nt: TGTGCCAGCAGTACAACAGGGAACACTGAAGCTTTCTTT
CDR3aa: CASSTTGNTEAFF

d_gene: TRBD1
abundance: .
j_gene: TRBJ1-1
v_gene: TRBV9
CDR3nt: TGTGCCAGCAGCGTAGTAGGGGGCGAAGCTTTCTTT
CDR3aa: CASSVVGGEAFF

d_gene: TRBD2
abundance: .
j_gene: TRBJ2-1
v_gene: TRBV4-3
CDR3nt: TGCGCCAGCAGCCAAGGCGTTGCGCTAGCGGAGATCAATGAGCAGTTCTTC
CDR3aa: CASSQGVALAEINEQFF

d_gene: .
abundance: .
j_gene: TRBJ2-7
v_gene: TRBV27
CDR3nt: TGTGCCAGCAGTTTATCAACGGGCTCCTACGAGCAGTACTTC
CDR3aa: CASSLSTGSYEQYF

d_gene: .
abundance: .
j_gene: TRBJ1-4
v_gene: TRBV7-8
CDR3nt: TGTGCCAGCAGCGCGCAAAGAGCAACTGGAGGGACTAATGAAAAACTGTTTTTT
CDR3aa: CASSAQRATGGTNEKLFF

d_gene: .
abundance: medium-sized
j_gene: TRBJ1-4
v_gene: TRBV5-6
CDR3nt: TGTGCCAGCAGCTTTTCGTCTGAGTCGGGGATAAGGTTGTTTTTT
CDR3aa: CASSFSSESGIRLFF

d_gene: TRBD2
abundance: .
j_gene: TRBJ2-1
v_gene: TRBV7-2
CDR3nt: TGTGCCAGCAGCTCCCAGCGGGGTGAGCAGTTCTTC
CDR3aa: CASSSQRGEQFF

d_gene: .
abundance: .
j_gene: TRBJ1-1
v_gene: TRBV29-1
CDR3nt: TGCAGCGTCAAACAGGTCCTGAACACTGAAGCTTTCTTT
CDR3aa: CSVKQVLNTEAFF

d_gene: TRBD2
abundance: .
j_gene: TRBJ2-1
v_gene: TRBV14
CDR3nt: TGTGCCAGCAGCCCTGGGACTAGCGGTATACTCAGGGATGAGCAGTTCTTC
CDR3aa: CASSPGTSGILRDEQFF

d_gene: TRBD2
abundance: .
j_gene: TRBJ2-3
v_gene: TRBV7-8
CDR3nt: TGTGCCAGCAGCTTAGGGACTAGCGGGAGTCCAGATACGCAGTATTTT
CDR3aa: CASSLGTSGSPDTQYF

d_gene: .
abundance: .
j_gene: TRBJ2-2
v_gene: TRBV18
CDR3nt: TGTGCCAGCTCACCGCAGGAAGGTCACACCGGGGAGCTGTTTTTT
CDR3aa: CASSPQEGHTGELFF

d_gene: TRBD2
abundance: .
j_gene: TRBJ2-1
v_gene: TRBV30
CDR3nt: TGTGCCTGGGGGAGCGGGAGGTACAATGAGCAGTTCTTC
CDR3aa: CAWGSGRYNEQFF

d_gene: .
abundance: .
j_gene: TRBJ1-5
v_gene: TRBV6-1
CDR3nt: TGTGCCAGCAGGCGTGATAGTCAGCCCCAGCATTTT
CDR3aa: CASRRDSQPQHF

d_gene: .
abundance: .
j_gene: TRBJ2-7
v_gene: TRBV28
CDR3nt: TGTGCCAGCAACCAAAGGAGCTACGAGCAGTACTTC
CDR3aa: CASNQRSYEQYF

d_gene: TRBD1
abundance: .
j_gene: TRBJ2-3
v_gene: TRBV7-4
CDR3nt: TGTGCCAGCAGCCCAAGGGACAGGGGGAAGGATACGCAGTATTTT
CDR3aa: CASSPRDRGKDTQYF

d_gene: TRBD1
abundance: .
j_gene: TRBJ2-7
v_gene: TRBV6-1
CDR3nt: TGTGCCAGCAGTGACACCGGACAGGGGAGGGCCTACGAGCAGTACTTC
CDR3aa: CASSDTGQGRAYEQYF

d_gene: .
abundance: .
j_gene: TRBJ2-2
v_gene: TRBV19
CDR3nt: TGTGCCAGTAGCTATGACATGAACACCGGGGAGCTGTTTTTT
CDR3aa: CASSYDMNTGELFF

d_gene: .
abundance: .
j_gene: TRBJ1-1
v_gene: TRBV6-6
CDR3nt: TGTGCCAGCAGACTGAGGGAGTCTGAAGCTTTCTTT
CDR3aa: CASRLRESEAFF

d_gene: .
abundance: .
j_gene: TRBJ2-1
v_gene: TRBV7-2
CDR3nt: TGTGCCAGCAGCCCGCCCCGGGATGAGCAGTTCTTC
CDR3aa: CASSPPRDEQFF

d_gene: TRBD2
abundance: .
j_gene: TRBJ2-1
v_gene: TRBV29-1
CDR3nt: TGCAGCGTCGCCGGGACTAGCGGAAGCAATGAGCAGTTCTTC
CDR3aa: CSVAGTSGSNEQFF

d_gene: TRBD2
abundance: .
j_gene: TRBJ2-7
v_gene: TRBV27
CDR3nt: TGTGCCAGCAGGGGTTCGGGGGGATCCTACGAGCAGTACTTC
CDR3aa: CASRGSGGSYEQYF

d_gene: .
abundance: .
j_gene: TRBJ2-7
v_gene: TRBV5-6
CDR3nt: TGTGCCAGCAGCTTTCGGGGTATCTACGAGCAGTACTTC
CDR3aa: CASSFRGIYEQYF

d_gene: .
abundance: .
j_gene: TRBJ1-5
v_gene: TRBV6-5
CDR3nt: TGTGCCAGCAGTTATGGACACCCTAATCAGCCCCAGCATTTT
CDR3aa: CASSYGHPNQPQHF

d_gene: .
abundance: .
j_gene: TRBJ1-1
v_gene: TRBV27
CDR3nt: TGTGCCAGCAGTTTATATGGGGCGATGAACACTGAAGCTTTCTTT
CDR3aa: CASSLYGAMNTEAFF

d_gene: .
abundance: .
j_gene: TRBJ1-1
v_gene: TRBV6-6
CDR3nt: TGTGCCAGCAGTACCCCAGGGGTTTTCACTGAAGCTTTCTTT
CDR3aa: CASSTPGVFTEAFF

d_gene: TRBD2
abundance: .
j_gene: TRBJ2-7
v_gene: TRBV6-6
CDR3nt: TGTGCCAGCAGTTACTTAGCGGGCTACGAGCAGTACTTC
CDR3aa: CASSYLAGYEQYF

d_gene: TRBD2
abundance: few
j_gene: TRBJ2-1
v_gene: TRBV29-1
CDR3nt: TGCAGCGTTGAATTTGGTAGCGGGAGCAATGAGCAGTTCTTC
CDR3aa: CSVEFGSGSNEQFF

d_gene: .
abundance: .
j_gene: TRBJ2-3
v_gene: TRBV11-2
CDR3nt: TGTGCCAGCAGCCTAAACCTAGGGGGGGTCTTAACGCAGTATTTT
CDR3aa: CASSLNLGGVLTQYF

d_gene: .
abundance: .
j_gene: TRBJ2-2
v_gene: TRBV9
CDR3nt: TGTGCCAGCAGCGTCCGCGACACCGGGGAGCTGTTTTTT
CDR3aa: CASSVRDTGELFF

d_gene: TRBD2
abundance: .
j_gene: TRBJ2-7
v_gene: TRBV5-1
CDR3nt: TGCGCCAGCAGCTCGACTAGCGACTCCTACGAGCAGTACTTC
CDR3aa: CASSSTSDSYEQYF

d_gene: TRBD2
abundance: .
j_gene: TRBJ2-3
v_gene: TRBV6-1
CDR3nt: TGTGCCAGCAGACTAGCGGGTTCGACAGATACGCAGTATTTT
CDR3aa: CASRLAGSTDTQYF

d_gene: .
abundance: .
j_gene: TRBJ2-7
v_gene: TRBV20-1
CDR3nt: TGCAGTGTCGCGGACTACGAGCAGTACTTC
CDR3aa: CSVADYEQYF

d_gene: .
abundance: .
j_gene: TRBJ1-2
v_gene: TRBV6-1
CDR3nt: TGTGCCAGCAGTGAAGGAGGGAATGGCTACACCTTC
CDR3aa: CASSEGGNGYTF

d_gene: TRBD2
abundance: .
j_gene: TRBJ2-7
v_gene: TRBV4-3
CDR3nt: TGCGCCAGCAGCCAAGAACGTAGCGGGAGCAGGCTGTACTTC
CDR3aa: CASSQERSGSRLYF

d_gene: .
abundance: .
j_gene: TRBJ1-5
v_gene: TRBV10-2
CDR3nt: TGCGCCAGCAGTGAGGCTGGAGGGTCCAATCAGCCCCAGCATTTT
CDR3aa: CASSEAGGSNQPQHF

d_gene: TRBD1
abundance: .
j_gene: TRBJ2-7
v_gene: TRBV11-2
CDR3nt: TGTGCCAGCAGCCTTACAGGGGGTAGGTACGAGCAGTACTTC
CDR3aa: CASSLTGGRYEQYF

d_gene: TRBD2
abundance: .
j_gene: TRBJ2-3
v_gene: TRBV5-6
CDR3nt: TGTGCCAGCAGCCTGGCGATAGCGGGGGGAGATACGCAGTATTTT
CDR3aa: CASSLAIAGGDTQYF

d_gene: .
abundance: .
j_gene: TRBJ1-2
v_gene: TRBV29-1
CDR3nt: TGCAGCGTTGACCAGAACTATGGCTACACCTTC
CDR3aa: CSVDQNYGYTF

d_gene: TRBD2
abundance: .
j_gene: TRBJ2-1
v_gene: TRBV2
CDR3nt: TGTGCCAGCAGTGAACGCTCAGCGGGGGGGCGCAATGAGCAGTTCTTC
CDR3aa: CASSERSAGGRNEQFF

d_gene: TRBD2
abundance: .
j_gene: TRBJ2-1
v_gene: TRBV11-3
CDR3nt: TGTGCCAGCAGCTTAGGACAGACTAGCGGGGGTTATTACAATGAGCAGTTCTTC
CDR3aa: CASSLGQTSGGYYNEQFF

d_gene: .
abundance: .
j_gene: TRBJ2-7
v_gene: TRBV28
CDR3nt: TGTGCCAGCAGTTTATTCTCGAGCTACGAGCAGTACTTC
CDR3aa: CASSLFSSYEQYF